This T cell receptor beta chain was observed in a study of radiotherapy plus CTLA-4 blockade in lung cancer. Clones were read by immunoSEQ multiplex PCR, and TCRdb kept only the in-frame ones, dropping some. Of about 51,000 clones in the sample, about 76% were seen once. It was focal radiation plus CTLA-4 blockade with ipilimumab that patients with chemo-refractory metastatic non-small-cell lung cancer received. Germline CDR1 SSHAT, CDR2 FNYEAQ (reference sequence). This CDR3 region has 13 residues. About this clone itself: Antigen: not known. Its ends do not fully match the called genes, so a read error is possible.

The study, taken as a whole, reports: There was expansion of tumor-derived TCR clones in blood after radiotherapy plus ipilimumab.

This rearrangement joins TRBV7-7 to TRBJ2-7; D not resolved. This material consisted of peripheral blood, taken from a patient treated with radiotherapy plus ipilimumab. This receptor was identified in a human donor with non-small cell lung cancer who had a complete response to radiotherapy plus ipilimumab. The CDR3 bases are TGTGCTAGCAGCCCTTTCGGTTCCTACGAGCAGTACTTC. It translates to CASSPFGSYEQYF.